The 26 T cell receptor beta chains reported below all come from one sample, sequenced in a study of somatic mutations in cytotoxic T cells in rheumatoid arthritis. The assay was immunoSEQ multiplex PCR, and TCRdb's table has in-frame clones only and misses some. The sample shows approximately 9,500 clones, around four fifths of them seen only once. What was sequenced was CD8+ T cells sorted from blood. The receptors derive from an adult with rheumatoid arthritis.

The genes are TRBV11-2 and TRBJ1-5; no reliable D call. Per germline, CDR1 SGHAT and CDR2 FQNNGV. V dropped 6 bases and J dropped 0 bases, with 6 bases sitting between them. The CDR3 extends over 13 amino acids. DNA of the CDR3: TGTGCCAGCAGTTTGAGTAGCAATCAGCCCCAGCATTTT. This codes for CASSLSSNQPQHF.

The V and J genes are TRBV11-2 and TRBJ2-1, with a possible D match to TRBD1 (6 bases). CDR3 length: 17 amino acids. CDR1 is SGHAT and CDR2 is FQNNGV in the germline V gene. V was pared by 4 bases and J by 3 bases, with 19 bases between. CDR3 sequence reads: CASSSPRGRGNYNEQFF. DNA of the CDR3: TGTGCCAGCAGCTCACCGAGGGGCAGGGGCAACTACAATGAGCAGTTCTTC.

The chain couples TRBV10-3 to TRBJ1-2, with D possibly being TRBD1 (5 bases). This CDR3 comprises 13 residues. Germline V gene lookup returns CDR1 ENHRY and CDR2 SYGVKD. V was pared by 0 bases and J by 7 bases, with 9 bases between. CDR3 in amino acids: CAISESWGGGYTF. The CDR3 DNA reads TGTGCCATCAGTGAGTCTTGGGGCGGTGGCTACACCTTC.

This rearrangement joins TRBV5-5 to TRBJ1-1; D unclear. In germline, CDR1 is SGHKS, CDR2 YYEKEE (reference sequence). Deletions cut 0 bases from V and 0 bases from J, with 6 bases between. The CDR3 loop spans 14 amino acids. In DNA, the CDR3 is TGTGCCAGCAGCTTGGACCCTATGAACACTGAAGCTTTCTTT. The encoded protein is CASSLDPMNTEAFF.

The chain links TRBV7-5 to TRBJ1-1. TRBV7-5 is described as a pseudogene. This CDR3 is 10 amino acids long. CDR3 DNA sequence: TGTGCCAGAATGGGGGCTGAAGCTTTCTTT. It specifies CARMGAEAFF.

This rearrangement joins TRBV7-6 to TRBJ1-1; tentatively, D is TRBD1 (6 bases). Germline V gene data show CDR1 as SGHVS and CDR2 as FNYEAQ. This CDR3 region has 13 residues. V was clipped by 5 bases and J by 4 bases, with 11 bases between them. The CDR3 here is CASSGQIGTEAFF. CDR3 nucleotide sequence: TGTGCCAGCAGCGGACAGATCGGCACTGAAGCTTTCTTT.

The V and J genes are TRBV10-3 and TRBJ1-1; D remains unclear. Deletions cut 3 bases from V and 11 bases from J, with 10 bases between. The CDR3 is made up of 11 amino acids. Germline assignment: CDR1 ENHRY and CDR2 SYGVKD. Here the CDR3 reads CAISDPPLAFF. The CDR3 DNA is TGTGCCATCAGTGATCCCCCATTGGCTTTCTTT.

The chain combines TRBV11-2 with TRBJ2-1, with 11 bases lining up with TRBD2. The V segment lost 5 bases and the J segment 3 bases; nucleotides outside the gene matches: 9. This CDR3 comprises 17 residues. Germline V gives CDR1 SGHAT, CDR2 FQNNGV. The CDR3 sequence: CASSLLGGTSGYNEQFF. CDR3 bases: TGTGCCAGCAGCCTTTTGGGGGGGACTAGCGGCTACAATGAGCAGTTCTTC. The variable domain in full, completed from reference TRBV11-2 and TRBJ2-1, reads EAGVAQSPRYKIIEKRQSVAFWCNPISGHATLYWYQQILGQGPKLLIQFQNNGVVDDSQLPKDRFSAERLKGVDSTLKIQPAKLEDSAVYLCASSLLGGTSGYNEQFFGPGTRLTVL.

V gene TRBV7-2 combines with J gene TRBJ1-5, with D perhaps TRBD1 (5 bases). The CDR3 length is 14 residues. The V and J ends lost 2 bases and 7 bases respectively, with 12 bases between them. From germline, CDR1 is SGHTA and CDR2 FQGNSA. CDR3: CASSLRGGRQPQHF. In DNA form, the CDR3 reads TGTGCCAGCAGCTTACGGGGGGGGAGGCAGCCCCAGCATTTT.

The chain is built from TRBV5-1 and TRBJ1-1; 7 bases fit TRBD1. The CDR3 covers 17 residues. Looked up from germline, CDR1 is SGHRS and CDR2 is YFSETQ. The J segment lost 2 bases and the V segment lost 0 bases, leaving 10 bases of the junction unmatched. DNA for the CDR3: TGCGCCAGCAGCTTGGTCGCCCAAAGGGACAGCAACACTGAAGCTTTCTTT. Encoded protein: CASSLVAQRDSNTEAFF.

This chain links TRBV18 with TRBJ1-2, with 7 nucleotides matching TRBD1. V dropped 8 bases and J dropped 4; count of bases not matched to a gene: 19. Germline CDR1 KGHSH, CDR2 LQKENI. CDR3 size: 17 residues. CDR3 nucleotide sequence: TGTGCCAGCACAACTAAAACCGGGACAGCCCTTGGCTATGGCTACACCTTC. The encoded protein is CASTTKTGTALGYGYTF.

V and J are TRBV7-6 and TRBJ2-1; perhaps TRBD2 as D (5 bases). Trimming shortened V by 5 bases and J by 7 bases, and 18 bases separated the two germline ends. The germline V gene has CDR1 SGHVS and CDR2 FNYEAQ. The CDR3 contains 15 residues. CDR3 protein: CASSTSGEDWNEQFF. CDR3 bases: TGTGCCAGCAGCACCAGCGGAGAGGATTGGAATGAGCAGTTCTTC.

The V call is TRBV25-1, the J call TRBJ1-6; D uncertain. Per germline, CDR1 MGHDK and CDR2 SYGVNS. The CDR3 extends over 13 amino acids. Trimming removed 2 bases from V and 10 bases from J, with 9 bases in between. CDR3 nucleotide sequence: TGTGCCAGCAGTGAACGAGGCGGATCACCCCTCCACTTT. Amino acids: CASSERGGSPLHF.

The chain employs TRBV19 and TRBJ1-6; unclear D gene. The germline V gene encodes CDR1 LNHDA and CDR2 SQIVND (reference sequence). The CDR3 extends over 16 amino acids. The V end was cut by 5 bases, the J end by 4 bases, with 15 bases between. The CDR3 DNA is TGTGCCAGTAGTGATGGCCAGCGACCATATAATTCACCCCTCCACTTT. Its translation is CASSDGQRPYNSPLHF.

The V call is TRBV25-1, the J call TRBJ1-4; 7 nucleotides line up with TRBD1. Looked up from germline, CDR1 is MGHDK and CDR2 is SYGVNS. V shed 3 bases and J 14 bases; nucleotides not matched to a gene: 18. The CDR3 consists of 16 residues. The CDR3 sequence is CASSETPGTERKGLFF. DNA for the CDR3: TGTGCCAGCAGTGAGACCCCCGGGACAGAAAGAAAGGGCCTGTTTTTT.

The chain recombines TRBV6-5 with TRBJ2-1; the D is unclear. Germline V gene lookup returns CDR1 MNHEY and CDR2 SVGAGI. The V end was cut by 7 bases, the J end by 0 bases, with 7 bases between. This CDR3 region has 13 residues. CDR3 in amino acids: CASKLSSYNEQFF. CDR3 DNA: TGTGCCAGCAAGCTGAGCTCCTACAATGAGCAGTTCTTC.

The chain joins TRBV7-9 to TRBJ1-4; no clear D gene. Germline loops: CDR1 SEHNR, CDR2 FQNEAQ (reference sequence). This CDR3 is 18 amino acids long. Between the trimmed V and J ends, which lost 1 base and 0 bases, there was a span of 15 bases. CDR3 sequence reads: CASSLEGWVAATNEKLFF. DNA for the CDR3: TGTGCCAGCAGCTTAGAAGGTTGGGTCGCTGCAACTAATGAAAAACTGTTTTTT. The variable domain in full, with the rest retrieved from reference TRBV7-9 and TRBJ1-4, is DTGVSQNPRHKITKRGQNVTFRCDPISEHNRLYWYRQTLGQGPEFLTYFQNEAQLEKSRLLSDRFSAERPKGSFSTLEIQRTEQGDSAMYLCASSLEGWVAATNEKLFFGSGTQLSVL.

This rearrangement joins TRBV10-2 to TRBJ2-1; 9 bases agree with TRBD1. V lost 10 bases and J lost 3; bases outside the gene matches: 7. Germline V gene lookup returns CDR1 WSHSY and CDR2 SAAADI. The CDR3 spans 14 residues. The CDR3 nucleotides are TGCGCCACCGGGGAGACAGGGGGCTACAATGAGCAGTTCTTC. Translating it yields CATGETGGYNEQFF.

J is TRBJ1-5 and V is TRBV5-6; D is possibly TRBD1 (5 bases). With 0 bases removed from V and 2 bases from J, the gap between germline ends came to 12 bases. In germline, CDR1 is SGHDT, CDR2 YYEEEE. This CDR3 region has 16 residues. For the CDR3, the DNA is TGTGCCAGCAGCTTGGGGGCAGGGAGAGGCAATCAGCCCCAGCATTTT. This encodes CASSLGAGRGNQPQHF.

The J gene is TRBJ1-1, the V gene TRBV7-6; a weak D match, TRBD1 (6 bases). Germline loops: CDR1 SGHVS, CDR2 FNYEAQ. The CDR3 contains 17 residues. Between the trimmed V and J ends, which lost 4 bases and 6 bases, there was a span of 24 bases. CDR3 coding DNA: TGTGCCAGCAGCTCCCGGGACGCGGGGGCCGGGTTCGCTGAAGCTTTCTTT. It yields the protein CASSSRDAGAGFAEAFF. Using reference TRBV7-6 and TRBJ1-1 for the parts outside the CDR3, the full variable domain is GAGVSQSPRYKVTKRGQDVALRCDPISGHVSLYWYRQALGQGPEFLTYFNYEAQQDKSGLPNDRFSAERPEGSISTLTIQRTEQRDSAMYRCASSSRDAGAGFAEAFFGQGTRLTVV.

The rearrangement joins TRBV10-3 to TRBJ1-1; D not certain. Trimming stripped 6 bases from V and 2 bases from J, with 13 bases between. From germline, CDR1 is ENHRY and CDR2 SYGVKD. The CDR3 has 14 residues. The CDR3 protein is CAIRLGAANTEAFF. In nucleotides, the CDR3 is TGTGCCATCAGACTCGGAGCGGCCAACACTGAAGCTTTCTTT.

V usage is TRBV27 and J usage is TRBJ1-6, with 8 nucleotides matching TRBD1. CDR1 and CDR2 from the germline V gene are MNHEY and SMNVEV (reference sequence). The CDR3 covers 12 residues. Losses at the gene ends were 5 bases for V and 14 bases for J; bases not matched to a gene: 5. This chain's CDR3 is CASSSMDRALHF. The CDR3 region has the DNA TGTGCCAGCAGTAGCATGGACAGGGCCCTCCACTTT.

The chain is built from TRBV5-1 and TRBJ2-1; D may be TRBD2 (6 bases). Trimming took 1 base from V and 5 from J, leaving 16 bases between them. CDR1 is SGHRS and CDR2 is YFSETQ in the germline V gene. The CDR3 is 16 residues long. CDR3 sequence reads: CASSLSRLSGHNEQFF. CDR3 in DNA: TGCGCCAGCAGCTTGTCCCGACTAAGCGGGCACAATGAGCAGTTCTTC.

This chain links TRBV11-2 with TRBJ2-7, with 7 bases aligning to TRBD1. The germline gives CDR1 SGHAT, CDR2 FQNNGV. The length of the CDR3 is 13 residues. Germline trimming cut 5 bases from V and 3 bases from J; bases unmatched to any gene: 4. Here the CDR3 reads CASSPGTDYEQYF. The CDR3 DNA reads as TGTGCCAGCAGCCCCGGGACAGACTACGAGCAGTACTTC. Complete variable domain (other parts from reference TRBV11-2 and TRBJ2-7): EAGVAQSPRYKIIEKRQSVAFWCNPISGHATLYWYQQILGQGPKLLIQFQNNGVVDDSQLPKDRFSAERLKGVDSTLKIQPAKLEDSAVYLCASSPGTDYEQYFGPGTRLTVT.

This sequence joins TRBV27 and TRBJ2-1; TRBD1 aligns across 8 bases. Losses at the gene ends were 6 bases for V and 7 bases for J; bases not matched to a gene: 8. Per germline, CDR1 MNHEY and CDR2 SMNVEV (reference sequence). This CDR3 contains 14 residues. DNA for the CDR3: TGTGCCAGCAGGTGGACAGGGAAGGGGAATGAGCAGTTCTTC. This encodes CASRWTGKGNEQFF.

The chain's CDR3 is CASSLKSPVNEQFF. CDR3 sequence (DNA): TGTGCCAGCAGCTTAAAATCCCCCGTCAATGAGCAGTTCTTC. The V gene is TRBV13, the J gene TRBJ2-1; no definite D call. Germline CDR1 reads PRHDT; CDR2 reads FYEKMQ (reference sequence). CDR3 length equals 14 residues. Trimming took off 2 bases at V and 6 bases at J, with 11 bases between the two ends.